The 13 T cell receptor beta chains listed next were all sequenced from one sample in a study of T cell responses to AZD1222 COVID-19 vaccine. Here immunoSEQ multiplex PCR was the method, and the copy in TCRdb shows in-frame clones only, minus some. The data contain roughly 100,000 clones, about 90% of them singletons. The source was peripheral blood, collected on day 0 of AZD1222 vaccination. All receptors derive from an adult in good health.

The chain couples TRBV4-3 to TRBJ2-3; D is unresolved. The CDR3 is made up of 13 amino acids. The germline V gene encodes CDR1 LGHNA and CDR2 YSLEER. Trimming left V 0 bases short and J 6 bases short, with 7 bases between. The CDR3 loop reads CASSQEGWDTQYF. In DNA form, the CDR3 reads TGCGCCAGCAGCCAAGAGGGGTGGGATACGCAGTATTTT.

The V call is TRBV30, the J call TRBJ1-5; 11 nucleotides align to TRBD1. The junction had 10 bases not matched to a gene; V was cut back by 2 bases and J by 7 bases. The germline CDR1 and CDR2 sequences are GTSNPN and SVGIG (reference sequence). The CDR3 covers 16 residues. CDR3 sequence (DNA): TGTGCCTGGAGTCCCTTAGGACAGGGGGCCGGCCAGCCCCAGCATTTT. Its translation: CAWSPLGQGAGQPQHF.

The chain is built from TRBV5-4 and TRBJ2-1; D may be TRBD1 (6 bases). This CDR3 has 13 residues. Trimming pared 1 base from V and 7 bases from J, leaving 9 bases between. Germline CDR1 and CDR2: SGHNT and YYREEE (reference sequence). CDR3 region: CASSLWGRNEQFF. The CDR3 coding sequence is TGTGCCAGCAGCTTGTGGGGGCGGAATGAGCAGTTCTTC.

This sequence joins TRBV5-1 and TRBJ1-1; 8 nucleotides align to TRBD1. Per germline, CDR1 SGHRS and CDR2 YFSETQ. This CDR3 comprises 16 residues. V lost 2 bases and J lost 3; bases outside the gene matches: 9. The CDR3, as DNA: TGCGCCAGCAGCTTCGAACGGACAGGGCCCGACACTGAAGCTTTCTTT. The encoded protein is CASSFERTGPDTEAFF.

The CDR3 is CASRAGLQETQYF. CDR3 coding DNA: TGTGCCAGCAGAGCAGGACTGCAAGAGACCCAGTACTTC. V usage is TRBV6-5 and J usage is TRBJ2-5; D may be TRBD2 (5 bases). The V gene's germline CDR1 is MNHEY and CDR2 SVGAGI. V dropped 6 bases and J dropped 2 bases, with 10 bases sitting between them. This CDR3 is built from 13 residues.

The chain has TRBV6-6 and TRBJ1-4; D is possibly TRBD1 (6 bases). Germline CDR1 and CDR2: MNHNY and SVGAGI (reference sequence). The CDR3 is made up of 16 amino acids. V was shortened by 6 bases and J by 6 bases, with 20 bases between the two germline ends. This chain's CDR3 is CASRPKYRVLDEKLFF. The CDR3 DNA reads TGTGCCAGCAGACCTAAATACAGGGTACTAGATGAAAAACTGTTTTTT.

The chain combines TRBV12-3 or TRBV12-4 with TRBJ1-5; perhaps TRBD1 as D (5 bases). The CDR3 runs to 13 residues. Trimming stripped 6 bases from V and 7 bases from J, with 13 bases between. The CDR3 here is CASSRGGTQPQHF. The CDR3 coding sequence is TGTGCCAGCAGCCGCGGGGGGACCCAGCCCCAGCATTTT.

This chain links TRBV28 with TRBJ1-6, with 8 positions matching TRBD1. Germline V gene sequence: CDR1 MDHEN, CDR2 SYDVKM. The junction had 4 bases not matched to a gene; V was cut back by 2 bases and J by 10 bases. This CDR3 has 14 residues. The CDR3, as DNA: TGTGCCAGCAGTTTAACAGGGGGGCACTCACCCCTCCACTTT. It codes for CASSLTGGHSPLHF. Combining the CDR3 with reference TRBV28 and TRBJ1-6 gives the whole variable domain DVKVTQSSRYLVKRTGEKVFLECVQDMDHENMFWYRQDPGLGLRLIYFSYDVKMKEKGDIPEGYSVSREKKERFSLILESASTNQTSMYLCASSLTGGHSPLHFGNGTRLTVT.

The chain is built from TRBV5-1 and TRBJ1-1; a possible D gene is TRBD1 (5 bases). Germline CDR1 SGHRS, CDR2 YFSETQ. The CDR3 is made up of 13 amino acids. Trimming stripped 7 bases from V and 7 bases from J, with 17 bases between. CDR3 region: CASANLEGNEAFF. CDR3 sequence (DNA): TGCGCCAGCGCAAATCTGGAGGGGAATGAAGCTTTCTTT.

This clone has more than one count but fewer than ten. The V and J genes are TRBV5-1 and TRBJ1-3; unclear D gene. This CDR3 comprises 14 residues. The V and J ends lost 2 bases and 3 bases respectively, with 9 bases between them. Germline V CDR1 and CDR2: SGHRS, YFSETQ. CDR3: CASSFGEGGNTIYF. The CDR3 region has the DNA TGCGCCAGCAGCTTTGGAGAGGGTGGAAACACCATATATTTT.

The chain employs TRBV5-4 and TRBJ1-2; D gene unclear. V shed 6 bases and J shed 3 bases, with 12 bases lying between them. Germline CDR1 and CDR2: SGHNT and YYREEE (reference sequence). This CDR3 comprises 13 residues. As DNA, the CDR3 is TGTGCCAGCAAGTTGGCAGGTTACTATGGCTACACCTTC. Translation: CASKLAGYYGYTF.

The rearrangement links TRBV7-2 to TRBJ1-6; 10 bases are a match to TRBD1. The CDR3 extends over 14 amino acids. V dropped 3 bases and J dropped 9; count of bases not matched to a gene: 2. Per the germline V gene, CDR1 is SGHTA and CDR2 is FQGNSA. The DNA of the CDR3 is TGTGCCAGCAGCTTGGGACAGGGGCGTTCACCCCTCCACTTT. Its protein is CASSLGQGRSPLHF.

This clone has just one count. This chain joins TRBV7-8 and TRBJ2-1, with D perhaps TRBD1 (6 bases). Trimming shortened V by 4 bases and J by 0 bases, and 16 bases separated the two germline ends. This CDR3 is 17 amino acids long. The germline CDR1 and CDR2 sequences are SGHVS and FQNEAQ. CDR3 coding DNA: TGTGCCAGCAGCTCCCCCACGAGGGGGAGCTCCTACAATGAGCAGTTCTTC. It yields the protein CASSSPTRGSSYNEQFF.